Listed below are T cell receptor beta chains from one sample, sequenced in a study of blood T cell repertoires in COVID-19. Measured with immunoSEQ multiplex PCR; TCRdb has only the in-frame clones, and not every one. In the table there are around 150,000 clones, around 80% of which are singletons. Sequencing was done on a sample of PBMCs or T cells enriched from blood (not recorded which). Every receptor here comes from a man aged 40-50 years who had recovered from COVID-19. CDR3s include the opening cysteine and the closing phenylalanine or tryptophan. Fields, in order: J gene, D gene, V gene, clone size, CDR3 DNA, CDR3 protein. The D gene is left open where the match is weak. Clone size is stated in some rows and not others, as once, few, many or a class when expanded.

j_gene: TRBJ1-1; d_gene: -; v_gene: TRBV30; abundance: -; CDR3nt: TGTGCCTGGCTAGACAGGAAATTTGAAGCTTTCTTT; CDR3aa: CAWLDRKFEAFF
j_gene: TRBJ2-2; d_gene: -; v_gene: TRBV2; abundance: -; CDR3nt: TGTGCCAGCCAGAGGACAGAGTCAACCGGGGAGCTGTTTTTT; CDR3aa: CASQRTESTGELFF
j_gene: TRBJ2-2; d_gene: TRBD1; v_gene: TRBV19; abundance: -; CDR3nt: TGTGCCAGTACCATGGACAGGGCCGGGGAGCTGTTTTTT; CDR3aa: CASTMDRAGELFF
j_gene: TRBJ2-5; d_gene: TRBD1; v_gene: TRBV14; abundance: -; CDR3nt: TGTGCCAGCAGCCAAGTAGGGACAGGTCAAGAGACCCAGTACTTC; CDR3aa: CASSQVGTGQETQYF
j_gene: TRBJ1-3; d_gene: -; v_gene: TRBV11-2; abundance: once; CDR3nt: TGTGCCAGCAGCTTCGGACAGAGCTCTGGAAACACCATATATTTT; CDR3aa: CASSFGQSSGNTIYF
j_gene: TRBJ1-1; d_gene: -; v_gene: TRBV11-2; abundance: -; CDR3nt: TGTGCCAGCCTACAGGAGTACACTGAAGCTTTCTTT; CDR3aa: CASLQEYTEAFF
j_gene: TRBJ2-3; d_gene: TRBD2; v_gene: TRBV5-1; abundance: -; CDR3nt: TGCGCCAGCAGCGTAGGGACTAAAAGCACAGATACGCAGTATTTT; CDR3aa: CASSVGTKSTDTQYF
j_gene: TRBJ2-5; d_gene: TRBD1; v_gene: TRBV28; abundance: -; CDR3nt: TGTGCCAGCAGCACCCCCGGGACAGGAGGAGAGACCCAGTACTTC; CDR3aa: CASSTPGTGGETQYF
j_gene: TRBJ2-1; d_gene: -; v_gene: TRBV2; abundance: -; CDR3nt: TGTGCCAGCAGCTACACACCACAGGGCGAGCAGTTCTTC; CDR3aa: CASSYTPQGEQFF
j_gene: TRBJ1-5; d_gene: TRBD1; v_gene: TRBV6-5; abundance: -; CDR3nt: TGTGCCAGTACCCCGGGACAGGGTAATCAGCCCCAGCATTTT; CDR3aa: CASTPGQGNQPQHF
j_gene: TRBJ1-5; d_gene: -; v_gene: TRBV6-1; abundance: -; CDR3nt: TGTGCCAGCAGTGAGCTCCTTAGAGATCAGCCCCAGCATTTT; CDR3aa: CASSELLRDQPQHF
j_gene: TRBJ1-1; d_gene: -; v_gene: TRBV21-1; abundance: -; CDR3nt: TGTGCCAGCACCTCCACCGGGGTGGAGGGAGGGTGGGCTTTCTTT; CDR3aa: CASTSTGVEGGWAFF
j_gene: TRBJ1-1; d_gene: -; v_gene: TRBV3-1/TRBV3-2; abundance: -; CDR3nt: TGTGCCAGCAGCCAAGAGTCTGGAGTCCGCACTGAAGCTTTCTTT; CDR3aa: CASSQESGVRTEAFF
j_gene: TRBJ2-1; d_gene: TRBD1; v_gene: TRBV5-1; abundance: once; CDR3nt: TGCGCCAGCAGCGCGGGGTCAGGGGGCTTATACAATGAGCAGTTCTTC; CDR3aa: CASSAGSGGLYNEQFF
j_gene: TRBJ2-5; d_gene: TRBD2; v_gene: TRBV2; abundance: -; CDR3nt: TGTGCCAGCAATTGGGGGGGTGAGACCCAGTACTTC; CDR3aa: CASNWGGETQYF
j_gene: TRBJ2-6; d_gene: TRBD1; v_gene: TRBV6-5; abundance: once; CDR3nt: TGTGCCAGCACCTCGACAGGGATGGGGGCCAACGTCCTGACTTTC; CDR3aa: CASTSTGMGANVLTF
j_gene: TRBJ2-7; d_gene: TRBD2; v_gene: TRBV2; abundance: -; CDR3nt: TGTGCCAGCCTTATGGTACTAGCGGTTTCCTACGAGCAGTACTTC; CDR3aa: CASLMVLAVSYEQYF
j_gene: TRBJ2-2; d_gene: -; v_gene: TRBV24-1; abundance: once; CDR3nt: TGTGCCACCAGTGATTTGCGGACATTTACCGGGGAGCTGTTTTTT; CDR3aa: CATSDLRTFTGELFF
j_gene: TRBJ1-2; d_gene: TRBD1; v_gene: TRBV27; abundance: -; CDR3nt: TGTGCCAGCAGTTTTGGGGGACAGGGTGCCGGCTACACCTTC; CDR3aa: CASSFGGQGAGYTF
j_gene: TRBJ1-1; d_gene: TRBD1; v_gene: TRBV5-1; abundance: -; CDR3nt: TGCGCCAGCAGCCCAGGACAGGTCAGGACTGAAGCTTTCTTT; CDR3aa: CASSPGQVRTEAFF
j_gene: TRBJ2-2; d_gene: TRBD1; v_gene: TRBV30; abundance: once; CDR3nt: TGTGCCTGGACAGGGGGCCTTAACACCGGGGAGCTGTTTTTT; CDR3aa: CAWTGGLNTGELFF
j_gene: TRBJ1-1; d_gene: -; v_gene: TRBV15; abundance: few; CDR3nt: TGTGCCACCAGCAGAGTAACCCGAACTAATATCGAAGCTTTCTTT; CDR3aa: CATSRVTRTNIEAFF
j_gene: TRBJ1-2; d_gene: -; v_gene: TRBV3-1/TRBV3-2; abundance: once; CDR3nt: TGTGCCAGCAGCCGAATGGAGAACTATGGCTACACCTTC; CDR3aa: CASSRMENYGYTF
j_gene: TRBJ2-7; d_gene: TRBD2; v_gene: TRBV30; abundance: once; CDR3nt: TGTGCCTGGAGTTTCAGCGGGGGGGCCGCCTACGAGCAGTACTTC; CDR3aa: CAWSFSGGAAYEQYF
j_gene: TRBJ2-5; d_gene: -; v_gene: TRBV3-1/TRBV3-2; abundance: -; CDR3nt: TGTGCCAGCAGCCAAGGGAGAGACCAGTACTTC; CDR3aa: CASSQGRDQYF
j_gene: TRBJ1-2; d_gene: -; v_gene: TRBV27; abundance: -; CDR3nt: TGTGCCAGCAGTTTAGAAAAGGGGCTGGTCTTTGGCTACACCTTC; CDR3aa: CASSLEKGLVFGYTF
j_gene: TRBJ1-4; d_gene: -; v_gene: TRBV30; abundance: -; CDR3nt: TGTGCCTGGGAGAGGGCCCCAAGAAGTGAAAAACTGTTTTTT; CDR3aa: CAWERAPRSEKLFF
j_gene: TRBJ1-3; d_gene: TRBD1; v_gene: TRBV10-3; abundance: -; CDR3nt: TGTGCCATCAGGACGACAGGGTCTGGAAACACCATATATTTT; CDR3aa: CAIRTTGSGNTIYF
j_gene: TRBJ1-1; d_gene: -; v_gene: TRBV30; abundance: -; CDR3nt: TGTGCCTGGGGCCCCCAGGGATTTAACACTGAAGCTTTCTTT; CDR3aa: CAWGPQGFNTEAFF
j_gene: TRBJ1-4; d_gene: TRBD1; v_gene: TRBV9; abundance: -; CDR3nt: TGTGCCAGCAGCGTGGGCAGGGGGAACACTAATGAAAAACTGTTTTTT; CDR3aa: CASSVGRGNTNEKLFF
j_gene: TRBJ1-1; d_gene: -; v_gene: TRBV5-4; abundance: -; CDR3nt: TGTGCCAGCAGCTTGGATTCCGGAAGCGCTGAAGCTTTCTTT; CDR3aa: CASSLDSGSAEAFF
j_gene: TRBJ2-7; d_gene: -; v_gene: TRBV19; abundance: -; CDR3nt: TGTGCCAGTACCCCGGACGCAGGGCACTCCTACGAGCAGTACTTC; CDR3aa: CASTPDAGHSYEQYF
j_gene: TRBJ1-1; d_gene: TRBD1; v_gene: TRBV18; abundance: -; CDR3nt: TGTGCCAGCTCACGCGGACAGGGGGTGAACACTGAAGCTTTCTTT; CDR3aa: CASSRGQGVNTEAFF
j_gene: TRBJ1-3; d_gene: -; v_gene: TRBV5-1; abundance: -; CDR3nt: TGCGCCAGCAGCCCTGGGGCAGGACCGATCGGAAACACCATATATTTT; CDR3aa: CASSPGAGPIGNTIYF
j_gene: TRBJ1-6; d_gene: TRBD1; v_gene: TRBV19; abundance: -; CDR3nt: TGTGCCAGTAAGATGTGGGACAGCAATTCACCCCTCCACTTT; CDR3aa: CASKMWDSNSPLHF
j_gene: TRBJ1-5; d_gene: -; v_gene: TRBV24-1; abundance: -; CDR3nt: TGTGCCACCAGTGATTTGGGACAGAAATATAGCAATCAGCCCCAGCATTTT; CDR3aa: CATSDLGQKYSNQPQHF
j_gene: TRBJ2-3; d_gene: -; v_gene: TRBV7-3; abundance: -; CDR3nt: TGTGCCAGCAGCCCGGGGGGCGAAGATACGCAGTATTTT; CDR3aa: CASSPGGEDTQYF
j_gene: TRBJ1-2; d_gene: -; v_gene: TRBV7-9; abundance: many; CDR3nt: TGTGCCAGCAGCTTAGGGCAACAATCCTATGGCTACACCTTC; CDR3aa: CASSLGQQSYGYTF
j_gene: TRBJ2-1; d_gene: TRBD2; v_gene: TRBV11-2; abundance: -; CDR3nt: TGTGCCAGCAGCTTCCGACGGGGGGGTTCCTACAATGAGCAGTTCTTC; CDR3aa: CASSFRRGGSYNEQFF
j_gene: TRBJ1-5; d_gene: -; v_gene: TRBV5-6; abundance: -; CDR3nt: TGTGCCAGCAGCTGGGGGGGGCAAATATTGAATCAGCCCCAGCATTTT; CDR3aa: CASSWGGQILNQPQHF
j_gene: TRBJ2-7; d_gene: TRBD2; v_gene: TRBV5-1; abundance: -; CDR3nt: TGCGCCAGCAGCTGGGCGGGGGGTGAGCAGTACTTC; CDR3aa: CASSWAGGEQYF
j_gene: TRBJ2-1; d_gene: TRBD2; v_gene: TRBV7-2; abundance: -; CDR3nt: TGTGCCAGCAGCTCACAGCGGGGGGGCCTATTAGGTGAGCAGTTCTTC; CDR3aa: CASSSQRGGLLGEQFF
j_gene: TRBJ2-5; d_gene: -; v_gene: TRBV5-6; abundance: -; CDR3nt: TGTGCCAGCACCTACCAAGAGACCCAGTACTTC; CDR3aa: CASTYQETQYF
j_gene: TRBJ1-2; d_gene: -; v_gene: TRBV30; abundance: -; CDR3nt: TGTGCCTGGCAACACCAAGGAACAGGGCTCGGCTACACCTTC; CDR3aa: CAWQHQGTGLGYTF
j_gene: TRBJ1-6; d_gene: -; v_gene: TRBV7-6; abundance: once; CDR3nt: TGTGCCAGCAGCTTGGATTTCGTGGTCGTAGGGGGTTCACCCCTCCACTTT; CDR3aa: CASSLDFVVVGGSPLHF
j_gene: TRBJ2-6; d_gene: -; v_gene: TRBV19; abundance: -; CDR3nt: TGTGCCACCCAGGGGTCTGGGGCCAACGTCCTGACTTTC; CDR3aa: CATQGSGANVLTF
j_gene: TRBJ2-7; d_gene: -; v_gene: TRBV27; abundance: -; CDR3nt: TGTGCCAGCAGTCCGGTCCCAAACTACGAGCAGTACTTC; CDR3aa: CASSPVPNYEQYF
j_gene: TRBJ2-4; d_gene: TRBD2; v_gene: TRBV9; abundance: once; CDR3nt: TGTGCCAGCAGCGTAGGCTGGACTAGCGGGGGGCCTGCGGACATTCAGTACTTC; CDR3aa: CASSVGWTSGGPADIQYF
j_gene: TRBJ2-3; d_gene: -; v_gene: TRBV19; abundance: -; CDR3nt: TGTGCCAGTACCCTATTCCGCGGATTGAACACAGATACGCAGTATTTT; CDR3aa: CASTLFRGLNTDTQYF
j_gene: TRBJ2-2; d_gene: TRBD1; v_gene: TRBV24-1; abundance: -; CDR3nt: TGTGCCACCAAACAGCACAGGGGTGATGACACCGGGGAGCTGTTTTTT; CDR3aa: CATKQHRGDDTGELFF
j_gene: TRBJ1-1; d_gene: TRBD1; v_gene: TRBV19; abundance: -; CDR3nt: TGTGCCAGTAGTATAGACGCTAACAGGGGTGACAGGGCTTTCTTT; CDR3aa: CASSIDANRGDRAFF
j_gene: TRBJ1-4; d_gene: TRBD1; v_gene: TRBV19; abundance: -; CDR3nt: TGTGCCAGTACCGGGACAGGGGTTACTGTCGATGAAAAACTGTTTTTT; CDR3aa: CASTGTGVTVDEKLFF
j_gene: TRBJ1-1; d_gene: -; v_gene: TRBV6-6; abundance: few; CDR3nt: TGTGCCAGCAGGAGAGACAAGGACACTGAAGCTTTCTTT; CDR3aa: CASRRDKDTEAFF
j_gene: TRBJ1-5; d_gene: TRBD1; v_gene: TRBV6-5; abundance: once; CDR3nt: TGTGCCAGCATCCGACAGGGTGGGAGCAATCAGCCCCAGCATTTT; CDR3aa: CASIRQGGSNQPQHF